This TCR beta chain was recorded in a study of blood T cell repertoires in COVID-19. The wider study: COVID-19 samples collected from the United States, Italy and Spain covered acute and convalescent phases. Sources were T cells, B-cell-depleted T cells, or PBMCs; the material itself was cDNA or gDNA.

In the source study's methods: Nucleated cell counts were estimated from reference gene primer amplification. Measured with immunoSEQ multiplex PCR; TCRdb has only the in-frame clones, and not every one. Clone size and the V and J calls come from that table; the DNA yielded D and trimming. This table holds 130,000 or so clones, around 84% found once. V lost 2 bases to trimming and J lost 4 bases, with 6 bases between them. The length of the CDR3 is 12 residues. Per germline, CDR1 MDHEN and CDR2 SYDVKM. This rearrangement joins TRBV28 to TRBJ2-7, with D possibly TRBD2 on 6 matching bases. This receptor was identified in a woman aged 60-75 years with acute or convalescent COVID-19. The sequenced sample consisted of peripheral blood. CDR3 amino acids: CASSLAGYEQYF. CDR3 nucleotide sequence: TGTGCCAGCAGTTTAGCGGGGTACGAGCAGTACTTC.